This TCR beta chain was retrieved from a study of cytomegalovirus exposure and HLA in healthy donors. A note on this clone: Its antigen is unknown.

Study-wide results and limits: Most TCR sequences were seen very rarely across donors, but some public TCRs occurred in many. Reports indicated that the classifier achieved high specificity and sensitivity in diagnosing cytomegalovirus status. Most of the TCR beta V segments (in an earlier analysis) were productive either about 87% or about 30% of the time. For TCR beta chains, V- and J-gene trimming was later linked to a missense DCLRE1C variant.

The PCR ran on 60 Vbeta and 13 Jbeta primers. Libraries were prepared by immunoSEQ multiplex PCR; TCRdb keeps only in-frame clonotypes and omits some of them. This repertoire shows approximately 180,000 clones, 75% found once; its top ten account for over 2.5%. The origin of this receptor is a male donor in good health and CMV-seronegative. The source material was PBMCs.

The chain's CDR3 is CAWAGTGDGYTF. DNA of the CDR3: TGTGCCTGGGCCGGGACAGGCGACGGCTACACCTTC. The rearrangement joins TRBV30 to TRBJ1-2; 8 nucleotides line up with TRBD1. Germline V gene data show CDR1 as GTSNPN and CDR2 as SVGIG (reference sequence). The CDR3 runs 12 residues. J lost 8 bases, V lost 5 bases, and 7 bases had no gene match.